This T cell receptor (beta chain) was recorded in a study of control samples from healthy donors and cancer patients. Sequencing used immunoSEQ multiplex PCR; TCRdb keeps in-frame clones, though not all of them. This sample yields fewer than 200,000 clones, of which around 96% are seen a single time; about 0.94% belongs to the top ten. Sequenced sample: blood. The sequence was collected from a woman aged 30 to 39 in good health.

CDR3 nucleotide sequence: TGCAGCGCCACAGGGACTAGCGATTACACAGATACGCAGTATTTT. Protein sequence: CSATGTSDYTDTQYF. V usage is TRBV29-1 and J usage is TRBJ2-3, with 10 bases aligning to TRBD2. Losses at the gene ends were 7 bases for V and 2 bases for J; bases not matched to a gene: 9. CDR1 is SQVTM, CDR2 ANQGSEA, per germline. The CDR3 length is 15 residues.